This passage covers 2 T cell receptor beta chains from one sample sequenced in a study of siplizumab effects on memory and regulatory T cells. The repertoire was sequenced with immunoSEQ multiplex PCR; TCRdb's copy has only in-frame clones and lacks some. The data hold tens of thousands of clones, with around 95% observed a single time. The specimen was naive CD4+ T cells sorted from blood. The receptors shown here come from a human donor in good health.

This rearrangement joins TRBV7-9 to TRBJ2-1; D is perhaps TRBD1 or TRBD2 (6 bases each). Germline CDR1 SEHNR, CDR2 FQNEAQ (reference sequence). Trimming shortened V by 0 bases and J by 4 bases, and 19 bases separated the two germline ends. The CDR3 is 18 residues long. In DNA form, the CDR3 reads TGTGCCAGCAGCTTAGCACTGTACCAAGGGGGGATATACAATGAGCAGTTCTTC. Protein product: CASSLALYQGGIYNEQFF. Together with reference TRBV7-9 and TRBJ2-1, the CDR3 gives the full variable domain: DTGVSQNPRHKITKRGQNVTFRCDPISEHNRLYWYRQTLGQGPEFLTYFQNEAQLEKSRLLSDRFSAERPKGSFSTLEIQRTEQGDSAMYLCASSLALYQGGIYNEQFFGPGTRLTVL.

The chain combines TRBV25-1 with TRBJ1-2, with D perhaps TRBD1 (5 bases). The ends were cut back, 5 bases at V and 3 bases at J, with 13 bases in the middle. CDR1 MGHDK and CDR2 SYGVNS come from the germline V gene. The CDR3 is 14 amino acids. The CDR3 bases are TGTGCCAGCAGTAGAGGGACTGGCGACTATGGCTACACCTTC. It codes for CASSRGTGDYGYTF.